Below are 30 T cell receptor beta chains sequenced from a single sample in a study of CD8+CD57+ T cells in acquired aplastic anemia. The template for TCR beta VDJ and CDR3 sequence profiling was genomic DNA. MiXCR, applied by TCRdb to the reads, yields one record per CDR3 protein. The data contain around 170,000 distinct CDR3 sequences, 40% to 50% of them singletons. Patients who underwent sequencing had shown CD8+CD57+ cell expansion by flow cytometry. The sequenced material came from sorted CD4+, CD8+, or CD8+CD57+ T cells (not recorded which) from PBMCs. The receptors originated from a human donor with aplastic anemia.

This chain links TRBV20-1 with TRBJ1-2; D not resolved. The CDR3 runs 12 residues. The V end was cut by 3 bases, the J end by 6 bases, with 11 bases between. CDR1 is DFQATT and CDR2 is SNEGSKA in the germline V gene (reference sequence). CDR3 DNA: TGCAGTGCTAGGGCCCTGGGAGATGGCTACACCTTC. As protein: CSARALGDGYTF.

In this sample, this clonotype turned up a few times. This chain links TRBV2 with TRBJ1-2, with 8 bases aligning to TRBD1. Germline-derived CDR1 and CDR2 are SNHLY and FYNNEI. V lost 2 bases, J lost 1 base, and 3 bases stayed unmatched. CDR3 length: 15 amino acids. The CDR3 DNA reads TGTGCCAGCAGTGAACGGGACAGGTTTAACTATGGCTACACCTTC. Amino acids: CASSERDRFNYGYTF.

This chain uses TRBV7-9 with TRBJ2-5; 9 bases map to TRBD2. The CDR3 loop spans 15 amino acids. Germline loops: CDR1 SEHNR, CDR2 FQNEAQ (reference sequence). Losses at the gene ends were 3 bases for V and 4 bases for J; bases not matched to a gene: 6. CDR3 nucleotide sequence: TGTGCCAGCAGCTTGAGCGGGGGGACTCGAGAGACCCAGTACTTC. As protein: CASSLSGGTRETQYF.

This CDR3 reads CASTLRPGYEQYF. Here the CDR3 DNA reads TGTGCCAGTACCCTGAGGCCCGGGTACGAGCAGTACTTC. The V call is TRBV19, the J call TRBJ2-7; no reliable D call. Deletions cut 7 bases from V and 4 bases from J, with 14 bases between. The CDR3 loop spans 13 amino acids. Germline loops: CDR1 LNHDA, CDR2 SQIVND (reference sequence).

The V gene is TRBV2, the J gene TRBJ1-5; D may be TRBD1 (5 bases). The germline V gene encodes CDR1 SNHLY and CDR2 FYNNEI. The length of the CDR3 is 12 residues. Trimming removed 8 bases at V and 4 bases at J, with 9 bases between. CDR3 coding DNA: TGTGCCAGCGGGGGGGGAAATCAGCCCCAGCATTTT. Translated, it gives CASGGGNQPQHF.

This clonotype was seen ten or more times. V usage is TRBV20-1 and J usage is TRBJ1-1; 7 bases are shared with TRBD1. V dropped 0 bases and J dropped 8; count of bases not matched to a gene: 9. The CDR3 is 14 residues long. Germline V gene sequence: CDR1 DFQATT, CDR2 SNEGSKA (reference sequence). This CDR3 is CSARDAGTATEAFF. In DNA form, the CDR3 reads TGCAGTGCTAGAGATGCCGGGACAGCAACCGAAGCTTTCTTT.

The V and J genes are TRBV15 and TRBJ2-7; TRBD1 matches 7 bases. Trimming took 1 base from V and 0 from J; bases not matched to a gene: 6. Germline CDR1 is LNHNV and CDR2 is YYDKDF (reference sequence). This CDR3 region has 16 residues. Here the CDR3 reads CATSRGQGGSSYEQYF. Here the CDR3 DNA reads TGTGCCACCAGCAGAGGACAGGGTGGGAGCTCCTACGAGCAGTACTTC. Looking up the rest from reference TRBV15 and TRBJ2-7 gives the full variable domain: DAMVIQNPRYQVTQFGKPVTLSCSQTLNHNVMYWYQQKSSQAPKLLFHYYDKDFNNEADTPDNFQSRRPNTSFCFLDIRSPGLGDTAMYLCATSRGQGGSSYEQYFGPGTRLTVT.

This clonotype was detected many times. The chain couples TRBV7-9 to TRBJ2-7; TRBD2 is a possible D gene (7 bases). This CDR3 has 14 amino acids. CDR1 and CDR2 (germline): SEHNR, FQNEAQ (reference sequence). V was clipped by 1 base and J by 6 bases, with 13 bases between them. Here the CDR3 reads CASSLGRGRSEQYF. CDR3 bases: TGTGCCAGCAGCTTAGGGCGGGGGCGCAGCGAGCAGTACTTC.

This clonotype has a count of ten or more. The genes are TRBV5-1 and TRBJ1-1, with D possibly being TRBD1 (6 bases). The CDR3 spans 12 residues. Germline V gene sequence: CDR1 SGHRS, CDR2 YFSETQ. Trimming left V 0 bases short and J 11 bases short, with 11 bases between. The CDR3 DNA reads TGCGCCAGCAGCTTGGGGGGGGCCTTCGCTTTCTTT. It is translated as CASSLGGAFAFF.

This clonotype was seen many times. The V gene is TRBV5-1, the J gene TRBJ2-1; possible D gene TRBD1, 5 bases. Germline loops: CDR1 SGHRS, CDR2 YFSETQ. Trimming removed 4 bases at V and 7 bases at J, with 18 bases between. This CDR3 has 15 amino acids. CDR3 in amino acids: CASSPMGRGTNEQFF. The CDR3 DNA is TGCGCCAGCAGCCCGATGGGTAGGGGTACAAATGAGCAGTTCTTC. Combining the CDR3 with reference TRBV5-1 and TRBJ2-1 gives the whole variable domain KAGVTQTPRYLIKTRGQQVTLSCSPISGHRSVSWYQQTPGQGLQFLFEYFSETQRNKGNFPGRFSGRQFSNSRSEMNVSTLELGDSALYLCASSPMGRGTNEQFFGPGTRLTVL.

On this clonotype: A much more abundant neighbour one base away suggests this may be a read error. The V gene is TRBV2, the J gene TRBJ1-2; D is ambiguous. Germline V CDR1 and CDR2: SNHLY, FYNNEI. This CDR3 is built from 13 residues. In DNA form, the CDR3 reads TGTGCCGGCAGTGAAGGTCCCGCGAGGGGCTACACCTTC. Translated: CAGSEGPARGYTF.

For this clonotype: A much larger clone lies one base from this, so it may be a read error. This chain links TRBV6-1 with TRBJ2-7, with D possibly matching TRBD2 (6 bases). CDR1 is MNHNS, CDR2 SASEGT, per germline. V was pared by 7 bases and J by 7 bases, with 20 bases between. The CDR3 has 14 amino acids. CDR3 bases: TGTGCCAGCATCACCCGGGCGGGGACGTGGGAGCAGTACTTC. Protein product: CASITRAGTWEQYF.

This clonotype has a handful of counts. V and J are TRBV29-1 and TRBJ1-2, with 9 bases lining up with TRBD1. This CDR3 is 13 amino acids long. J lost 7 bases, V lost 7 bases, and 10 bases had no gene match. Germline CDR1 reads SQVTM; CDR2 reads ANQGSEA. The CDR3, as DNA: TGCAGCGGGGATCCGGGACAGGGCGGTGGCTACACCTTC. Protein: CSGDPGQGGGYTF. Using reference TRBV29-1 and TRBJ1-2 for the parts outside the CDR3, the full variable domain is SAVISQKPSRDICQRGTSLTIQCQVDSQVTMMFWYRQQPGQSLTLIATANQGSEATYESGFVIDKFPISRPNLTFSTLTVSNMSPEDSSIYLCSGDPGQGGGYTFGSGTRLTVV.

The chain has TRBV2 and TRBJ2-7; perhaps TRBD1 as D (6 bases). V lost 4 bases and J lost 6, with 16 bases in between. This CDR3 has 14 amino acids. Germline V gene data show CDR1 as SNHLY and CDR2 as FYNNEI. CDR3 coding DNA: TGTGCCAGCAGTGCTGCGCAGGGGAAACCCGAGCAGTACTTC. As protein: CASSAAQGKPEQYF.

About this clonotype: A read error may be the cause here, since a much bigger clone is one base away. The gene calls are TRBV20-1 and TRBJ2-2; TRBD1 agrees at 8 bases. From germline, CDR1 is DFQATT and CDR2 SNEGSKA (reference sequence). The CDR3 covers 13 residues. DNA of the CDR3: TGCAGTGCTGGAGACAGGGGTCACGGGGAGCTGTTTTTT. Amino acid sequence: CSAGDRGHGELFF.

On this clonotype itself: At one end the junction does not follow the germline gene, possibly because of a read error. The chain links TRBV10-3 to TRBJ2-1; TRBD1 or TRBD2 may be the D gene (5 bases each). Germline assignment: CDR1 ENHRY and CDR2 SYGVKD. This CDR3 is 15 amino acids long. Written as DNA, the CDR3 is TGTGCCAGCAGTCCTGACAGCCTACGGGGCAATGAGCAGTTCTTC. This encodes CASSPDSLRGNEQFF.

This clonotype has a handful of counts. The chain couples TRBV2 to TRBJ2-7; the D is unclear. The CDR3 sequence is 11 residues long. Germline CDR1 is SNHLY and CDR2 is FYNNEI. V was cut by 3 bases and J by 3 bases, with 3 bases left in between. In nucleotides, the CDR3 is TGTGCCAGCAGTGATAACTACGAGCAGTACTTC. Its protein product is CASSDNYEQYF.

This clonotype has only a few counts. The chain recombines TRBV7-6 with TRBJ2-5; no clear D. Trimming took 1 base from V and 2 from J, leaving 8 bases between them. Germline V gene sequence: CDR1 SGHVS, CDR2 FNYEAQ. This CDR3 spans 14 amino acids. CDR3 residues: CASSLVTDQETQYF. The CDR3 DNA sequence: TGTGCCAGCAGCTTAGTAACAGATCAAGAGACCCAGTACTTC.

This clonotype was recorded many times. The chain employs TRBV19 and TRBJ2-3; possible D gene TRBD2, 6 bases. This CDR3 comprises 12 residues. The ends were cut back, 7 bases at V and 4 bases at J, with 9 bases in the middle. Looked up from germline, CDR1 is LNHDA and CDR2 is SQIVND (reference sequence). The CDR3 region has the DNA TGTGCCAGTACGGGGGAGCCAGATACGCAGTATTTT. Translation: CASTGEPDTQYF.

This clonotype was observed at least ten times. This chain links TRBV19 with TRBJ1-4; possibly TRBD1 for D (6 bases). V lost 5 bases and J lost 6, with 10 bases in between. This CDR3 is 13 amino acids long. CDR1 and CDR2 from the germline V gene are LNHDA and SQIVND (reference sequence). CDR3 in DNA: TGTGCCAGTAGTCGCAGGGGTTATGAAAAACTGTTTTTT. Amino acid sequence: CASSRRGYEKLFF.

This clonotype was recorded at least ten times. The chain links TRBV11-3 to TRBJ2-1, with a tentative D call TRBD2 (5 bases). CDR3 size: 11 residues. The germline V and J ends were trimmed by 6 bases and 9 bases, with 9 bases remaining between them. Looked up from germline, CDR1 is SGHNT and CDR2 is YENEEA. CDR3 in amino acids: CASRTEGEQFF. The CDR3 DNA reads as TGTGCCAGCAGGACCGAGGGTGAGCAGTTCTTC.

V and J are TRBV20-1 and TRBJ1-2; no definite D call. Trimming took 6 bases from V and 3 from J, leaving 20 bases between them. The germline gives CDR1 DFQATT, CDR2 SNEGSKA (reference sequence). The length of the CDR3 is 15 residues. Here the CDR3 DNA reads TGCAGTGCCGCCACCTCTGGAAGGGTGTACTATGGCTACACCTTC. It translates to CSAATSGRVYYGYTF.

This clonotype was found many times. The chain uses TRBV6-5 and TRBJ1-1; D is unresolved. The germline V gene encodes CDR1 MNHEY and CDR2 SVGAGI. This CDR3 is built from 14 residues. V dropped 0 bases and J dropped 1 base, with 6 bases sitting between them. The CDR3 DNA is TGTGCCAGCAGTTACTCGCGGTGGAACACTGAAGCTTTCTTT. It yields the protein CASSYSRWNTEAFF.

This clonotype was picked up many times. The chain's CDR3 is CASSVAAGFYNEQFF. The CDR3 nucleotides read TGTGCCAGCAGCGTAGCAGCGGGATTTTACAATGAGCAGTTCTTC. The chain combines TRBV9 with TRBJ2-1, with 7 bases lining up with TRBD2. V lost 0 bases and J lost 4; bases outside the gene matches: 4. This CDR3 has 15 amino acids. The germline V gene has CDR1 SGDLS and CDR2 YYNGEE.

This clonotype was counted ten times or more. This sequence joins TRBV5-1 and TRBJ1-1; D gene ambiguous. Germline CDR1 is SGHRS and CDR2 is YFSETQ. V shed 5 bases and J shed 3 bases, with 11 bases lying between them. The CDR3 sequence is 13 residues long. CDR3 sequence (DNA): TGCGCCAGCAGGGCGACTGGAGACACTGAAGCTTTCTTT. Translating gives CASRATGDTEAFF.

With regard to this clonotype: This sequence may be a read error, since a much larger clone differs from it by one base. The V and J genes are TRBV11-1 and TRBJ2-5; D remains ambiguous. Germline lookup yields CDR1 SGHAT and CDR2 FQDESV (reference sequence). This CDR3 contains 13 residues. V lost 8 bases and J lost 7, with 17 bases in between. The CDR3: CASSQPLGVTQYF. The CDR3 DNA follows: TGTGCCAGCTCTCAGCCTTTAGGAGTGACCCAGTACTTC.

There are many counts of this clonotype. The rearrangement links TRBV4-3 to TRBJ2-6, with 7 bases identical to TRBD1. The V and J ends lost 4 bases and 0 bases, in that order; junction bases with no gene match: 6. Per the germline V gene, CDR1 is LGHNA and CDR2 is YSLEER. This CDR3 is built from 17 residues. The CDR3 protein is CASSPAGGSSGANVLTF. CDR3 DNA sequence: TGCGCCAGCAGCCCCGCAGGGGGAAGCTCTGGGGCCAACGTCCTGACTTTC.

This clonotype came up many times. The chain links TRBV27 to TRBJ2-7; 9 positions match TRBD2. V was clipped by 4 bases and J by 6 bases; unmatched bases: 7. This CDR3 comprises 14 residues. Germline CDR1 MNHEY, CDR2 SMNVEV (reference sequence). The CDR3 protein is CASSSLAGRGEQYF. For the CDR3, the DNA is TGTGCCAGCAGTTCTCTAGCGGGGCGGGGCGAGCAGTACTTC.

This clonotype occurred many times. The gene calls are TRBV29-1 and TRBJ1-1; D is possibly TRBD1 (5 bases). This CDR3 contains 12 residues. Germline CDR1 reads SQVTM; CDR2 reads ANQGSEA. Trimming took 2 bases from V and 8 from J, leaving 12 bases between them. Here the CDR3 DNA reads TGCAGCGTTGAATTAACTGGGACCGAAGCTTTCTTT. It yields the protein CSVELTGTEAFF. Using reference TRBV29-1 and TRBJ1-1 for the parts outside the CDR3, the full variable domain is SAVISQKPSRDICQRGTSLTIQCQVDSQVTMMFWYRQQPGQSLTLIATANQGSEATYESGFVIDKFPISRPNLTFSTLTVSNMSPEDSSIYLCSVELTGTEAFFGQGTRLTVV.

The gene calls are TRBV20-1 and TRBJ2-1, with a weak D call TRBD1 (5 bases). This CDR3 has 13 amino acids. Germline CDR1 and CDR2: DFQATT and SNEGSKA (reference sequence). This CDR3 reads CTVPDSRVSEQFF. For the CDR3, the DNA is TGCACCGTTCCCGACAGCCGAGTTAGTGAGCAGTTCTTC.